This T cell receptor (beta chain) was retrieved from a study of blood T cell repertoires in COVID-19. At the level of the study: Samples came from the United States, Italy and Spain, spanning acute and convalescent COVID-19. T cells, B-cell-depleted T cells, or PBMCs provided the cDNA or gDNA that served as material.

Followed over time, Seattle patients had been enrolled while infection was active. As originally analysed: By means of reference gene primer amplification, nucleated cell counts were estimated. TCRdb's copy holds only in-frame clones and misses some; the assay was immunoSEQ multiplex PCR. V and J calls and clone size come straight from that table; D and trimming were deduced from the DNA. This sample has 150,000 to 200,000 clones, with 85% to 90% found just once. Trimming removed 5 bases from V and 5 bases from J, with 9 bases in between. CDR3 size: 12 residues. Germline CDR1 reads MNHEY; CDR2 reads SVGAGI.

The TCR was taken from a woman in her seventies with COVID-19, enrolled during active disease. The V and J genes are TRBV6-5 and TRBJ1-2; D gene ambiguous. Sequenced input: peripheral blood. The DNA of the CDR3 is TGTGCCAGCAGTCAAAGCGAATATGGCTACACCTTC. Translation gives CASSQSEYGYTF.